The T cell receptor beta chain described here comes from a study of OX40 agonist ivuxolimab in advanced cancers. Study-level information: Partial responses occurred in three patients (one hepatocellular carcinoma, two cutaneous melanoma).

This clone is medium-sized (0.01 to 0.1%) within its sample. This CDR3 region has 13 residues. Germline assignment: CDR1 MGHRA and CDR2 YSYEKL. Deletions cut 1 base from V and 0 bases from J, with 4 bases between. Assay used: immunoSEQ multiplex PCR; TCRdb lists only in-frame clones, some missing. The sample shows tens of thousands of clones, 86% of them seen only once. This chain links TRBV4-1 with TRBJ2-7; D is unclear. This sequence originates from an adult with an advanced solid tumor such as melanoma, head and neck, liver or kidney cancer. This specimen was CD4+ or CD8+ T cells sorted from blood, taken in a trial of the OX40 agonist ivuxolimab. CDR3 residues: CASSQAHSYEQYF. For the CDR3, the DNA is TGCGCCAGCAGCCAAGCCCACTCCTACGAGCAGTACTTC.